This TCR beta chain was obtained from a study of cytomegalovirus exposure and HLA in healthy donors. Study-wide points: TCR beta V segments were, for the most part, productive about 90% or about 30% of the time in an earlier analysis.

Healthy bone marrow donors supplied every sample. Worth noting for this clone: Its antigen is unidentified.

The CDR3 contains 12 residues. Germline CDR1 and CDR2: MDHEN and SYDVKM. PCR used 60 Vbeta primers and 13 Jbeta primers. This table comes from immunoSEQ multiplex PCR, and its TCRdb copy is limited to in-frame clones, with some not included. Of about 120,000 clones listed, approximately 66% are singletons. Sequencing used PBMCs. V and J are TRBV28 and TRBJ1-5; 7 bases map to TRBD1. The clonotype comes from a woman in her forties in good health and CMV-seropositive. The CDR3 DNA follows: TGTGCGACAGGGTTGGGCAATCAGCCCCAGCATTTT. This codes for CATGLGNQPQHF.